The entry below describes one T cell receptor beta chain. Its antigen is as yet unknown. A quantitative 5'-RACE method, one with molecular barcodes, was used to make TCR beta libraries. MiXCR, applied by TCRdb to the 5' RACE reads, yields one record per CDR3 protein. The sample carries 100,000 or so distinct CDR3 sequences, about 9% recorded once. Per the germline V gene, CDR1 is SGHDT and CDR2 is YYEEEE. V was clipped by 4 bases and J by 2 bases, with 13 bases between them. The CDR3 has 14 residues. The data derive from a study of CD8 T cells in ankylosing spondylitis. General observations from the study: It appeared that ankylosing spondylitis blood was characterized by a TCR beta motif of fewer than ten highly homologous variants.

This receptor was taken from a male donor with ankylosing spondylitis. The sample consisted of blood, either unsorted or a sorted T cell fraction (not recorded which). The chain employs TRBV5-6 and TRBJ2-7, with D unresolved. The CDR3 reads CASSPNMDAYEQYF. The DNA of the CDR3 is TGTGCCAGCAGCCCCAACATGGATGCCTACGAGCAGTACTTC.